This entry concerns a single TCR beta chain. The CDR3 loop spans 14 amino acids. V was pared by 5 bases and J by 7 bases, with 17 bases between. Germline assignment: CDR1 MDHEN and CDR2 SYDVKM. The sample comes from a study of blood T cells in healthy people across ages. Through a sample-barcoded 5' primer and a J-beta primer mix, a second PCR was run for roughly 7 to 12 cycles. The authors tagged each cDNA molecule using a template-switch adaptor with 12 random nucleotides. TCRdb re-derived calls from the 5' RACE reads in MiXCR, one entry per CDR3 protein. The sample holds some 900,000 distinct CDR3 sequences, under 50% seen once. Peripheral blood was drawn, approximately 9.7 milliliters per donor. Total RNA was isolated from each sample in quantities of at least 5 micrograms.

The receptor was derived from a man between 25 and 39 years old in good health. Sequencing input: blood. The V and J genes are TRBV28 and TRBJ1-2; D is perhaps TRBD1 (5 bases). CDR3 region: CASSVNLGVSGYTF. CDR3 in DNA: TGTGCCAGCAGTGTAAATTTGGGGGTCAGTGGCTACACCTTC.